The table lists the clone carrying this T cell receptor beta chain with a count of one. Its antigen is still unknown. This sample stems from a study of cytomegalovirus exposure and HLA in healthy donors. V gave up 4 bases and J gave up 3 bases; unmatched junction bases: 2. Germline loops: CDR1 SGHTA, CDR2 FQGNSA. This CDR3 has 14 amino acids. A multiplex PCR was run with 60 Vbeta primers and 13 Jbeta primers. Measured with immunoSEQ multiplex PCR; TCRdb has only the in-frame clones, and not every one. The profile shows roughly 56,000 clones, around 80% of them singletons. General study points: By HLA locus, TCR association rates varied in a later analysis, with DRB1 showing the most and HLA-C the fewest. Some highly shared sequence variants likely arose as a pipeline artifact.

The rearrangement uses TRBV7-2 and TRBJ2-3; 9 bases are shared with TRBD2. The sample taken for sequencing was PBMCs. This TCR derives from a man aged 50-60 years in good health and CMV-seropositive. The DNA of the CDR3 is TGTGCCAGCAGCTCGGGACTAGCTACAGATACGCAGTATTTT. This encodes CASSSGLATDTQYF.